This T cell receptor beta chain comes out of a study of blood T cell repertoires in COVID-19. The CDR3 length is 14 residues. Germline-derived CDR1 and CDR2 are LNHDA and SQIVND (reference sequence). Trimming removed 7 bases from V and 3 bases from J; junction bases left unmatched: 8. This table comes from immunoSEQ multiplex PCR, and its TCRdb copy is limited to in-frame clones, with some not included. The sample comprises about 400,000 clones, over 75% of which are singletons, and more than 2% rests with the top ten. Everyone who took part was roughly 18 to 100 years old, and they came from about two dozen US areas.

The material sequenced was PBMCs or T cells enriched from blood (not recorded which). The chain carries TRBV19 and TRBJ2-7, with 8 nucleotides matching TRBD1. The origin of this receptor is a woman aged 40 to 50 with acute COVID-19. CDR3 sequence (DNA): TGTGCCAGTACCCAGGACAGGGAAAGCTACGAGCAGTACTTC. Translation gives CASTQDRESYEQYF.